The clone carrying this T cell receptor (beta chain) was recorded many times. Its antigen is not known. Trimming at V came to 6 bases and at J to 8 bases, leaving 10 bases not matched to a gene. The CDR3 is 14 residues long. Per the germline V gene, CDR1 is SGHTA and CDR2 is FQGNSA. The sample comes from a study of T cell repertoires in cytomegalovirus infection. Study as a whole: The study used recently identified HLA-C-restricted and well-studied HLA-B-restricted CMV epitopes. An indication of both CMV infection and matching HLA type came from public TCR beta signatures.

TCRdb passed the reads through MiXCR, listing each CDR3 protein once. The profile shows about 920,000 distinct CDR3 sequences, about a third of them singletons. Sequenced here: cultured CD8+ T cells from PBMCs, sampled from culture after CMV antigen stimulation. The sequence derives from a human donor in good health (CMV status not recorded). Some clones in this sample may be carry-over from other donors' samples. J is TRBJ2-1 and V is TRBV7-2; 7 nucleotides match TRBD1. CDR3 nucleotide sequence: TGTGCCAGCAGATCCCGGGACAGCGGCCATGAGCAGTTCTTC. Encoded protein: CASRSRDSGHEQFF.